Presented here are 30 T cell receptor beta chains from one specimen sequenced in a study of control samples from healthy donors and cancer patients. The assay was immunoSEQ multiplex PCR, and TCRdb's table has in-frame clones only and misses some. The table lists 150,000 or so clones, 88% of them singletons, with approximately 1.8% in the top ten. Sequences were obtained from blood. The receptor source for this set is a young man in good health.

The rearrangement uses TRBV7-9 and TRBJ1-6; no firm D call. Germline CDR1 reads SEHNR; CDR2 reads FQNEAQ (reference sequence). CDR3 length: 14 residues. The germline V and J ends were trimmed by 7 bases and 0 bases, with 7 bases remaining between them. The CDR3 sequence: CASTGSSYNSPLHF. As DNA, the CDR3 is TGTGCCAGCACGGGGAGCTCCTATAATTCACCCCTCCACTTT.

This clone was observed once. V and J are TRBV7-9 and TRBJ1-2, with D uncertain. The CDR3 length is 13 residues. Trimming pared 2 bases from V and 5 bases from J, leaving 9 bases between. The germline V gene encodes CDR1 SEHNR and CDR2 FQNEAQ (reference sequence). The CDR3 DNA reads as TGTGCCAGCAGCTTAAGCAGGATTTATGGCTACACCTTC. This codes for CASSLSRIYGYTF.

J is TRBJ1-1 and V is TRBV29-1; a weak D match, TRBD1 (5 bases). The CDR3 covers 12 residues. V was shortened by 4 bases and J by 3 bases, with 9 bases between the two germline ends. CDR1 is SQVTM and CDR2 is ANQGSEA in the germline V gene. The DNA of the CDR3 is TGCAGCGTTGGGGGCCGGGACACTGAAGCTTTCTTT. Translated: CSVGGRDTEAFF.

This chain connects TRBV19 to TRBJ1-5; D unresolved. The CDR3 runs 14 residues. Germline assignment: CDR1 LNHDA and CDR2 SQIVND (reference sequence). Deletions cut 7 bases from V and 0 bases from J, with 10 bases between. The CDR3 DNA sequence: TGTGCCAGTAAGGGCGATTATAGCAATCAGCCCCAGCATTTT. It yields the protein CASKGDYSNQPQHF.

The rearrangement joins TRBV6-5 to TRBJ1-2, with TRBD1 identical over 9 bases. The germline gives CDR1 MNHEY, CDR2 SVGAGI. Unmatched junction bases numbered 4, after V lost 6 bases and J lost 2 bases. The CDR3 runs to 14 residues. The CDR3 reads CASRGQGNNYGYTF. In nucleotides, the CDR3 is TGTGCCAGCAGGGGACAGGGCAACAACTATGGCTACACCTTC.

The chain carries TRBV19 and TRBJ2-5; a possible D gene is TRBD2 (8 bases). Germline values: CDR1 LNHDA, CDR2 SQIVND (reference sequence). Trimming pared 6 bases from V and 5 bases from J, leaving 19 bases between. The CDR3 totals 15 residues. The CDR3 loop is CASRPREGALETQYF. The CDR3 bases are TGTGCCAGTAGGCCCCGGGAGGGGGCGTTGGAGACCCAGTACTTC.

This chain uses TRBV6-2 or TRBV6-3 with TRBJ2-5; D possibly corresponds to TRBD1 (5 bases). The CDR3 is 14 residues long. Trimming removed 0 bases at V and 9 bases at J, with 14 bases between. Germline CDR1 reads MNHEY; CDR2 reads SVGEGT. DNA for the CDR3: TGTGCCAGCAGTTACTCGAAGGTTCAAGGGGCCCAGTACTTC. This codes for CASSYSKVQGAQYF.

This clone turned up a few times. The chain has TRBV7-9 and TRBJ1-1; D might be TRBD1 (5 bases). V lost 0 bases and J lost 8, with 19 bases in between. Germline CDR1 and CDR2: SEHNR and FQNEAQ (reference sequence). The CDR3 extends over 16 amino acids. The CDR3 DNA sequence: TGTGCCAGCAGCTTAGCTAGCGGTTGGGCAGGGAACGAAGCTTTCTTT. Translating gives CASSLASGWAGNEAFF.

The genes are TRBV5-1 and TRBJ2-3, with 7 bases identical to TRBD2. This CDR3 has 14 amino acids. CDR1 and CDR2 from the germline V gene are SGHRS and YFSETQ. V dropped 5 bases and J dropped 2; count of bases not matched to a gene: 5. The CDR3 DNA reads as TGCGCCAGCAGACCTAGCGGCTCCACAGATACGCAGTATTTT. This sequence encodes CASRPSGSTDTQYF. The variable domain in full, with the rest retrieved from reference TRBV5-1 and TRBJ2-3, is KAGVTQTPRYLIKTRGQQVTLSCSPISGHRSVSWYQQTPGQGLQFLFEYFSETQRNKGNFPGRFSGRQFSNSRSEMNVSTLELGDSALYLCASRPSGSTDTQYFGPGTRLTVL.

This sequence joins TRBV27 and TRBJ2-1; 9 nucleotides match TRBD2. This CDR3 contains 14 residues. V lost 6 bases to trimming and J lost 5 bases; unmatched junction nucleotides: 5. Germline CDR1 MNHEY, CDR2 SMNVEV (reference sequence). CDR3 sequence: CASSWTSANNEQFF. The CDR3 DNA sequence: TGTGCCAGCAGCTGGACTAGCGCGAACAATGAGCAGTTCTTC.

The chain couples TRBV4-2 to TRBJ2-7, with TRBD1 matching over 8 bases. In germline, CDR1 is LGHNA, CDR2 YNFKEQ. The trim removed 6 bases at V and 0 bases at J, leaving 7 bases unmatched. This CDR3 spans 15 amino acids. CDR3 amino acids: CASRLTGTGSYEQYF. CDR3 sequence (DNA): TGTGCCAGCAGGCTTACCGGGACAGGCTCCTACGAGCAGTACTTC.

V gene TRBV28 combines with J gene TRBJ1-2; D is unresolved. CDR3 length equals 12 residues. V gave up 5 bases and J gave up 14 bases, with 18 bases separating them. Per the germline V gene, CDR1 is MDHEN and CDR2 is SYDVKM. CDR3 DNA sequence: TGTGCCAGCAGTCCGCGGACCCTTCCAGGTACCTTC. Protein: CASSPRTLPGTF.

This rearrangement joins TRBV29-1 to TRBJ2-7; D might be TRBD2 (5 bases). Looked up from germline, CDR1 is SQVTM and CDR2 is ANQGSEA. This CDR3 has 14 residues. Trimming removed 4 bases from V and 6 bases from J, with 19 bases in between. The CDR3 region has the DNA TGCAGCGTTGGTCCACCGGGTCGCCGGGGCGAGCAGTACTTC. It codes for CSVGPPGRRGEQYF.

The rearrangement uses TRBV7-8 and TRBJ2-7, with TRBD1 matching 7 bases. CDR3 length: 14 amino acids. V was pared by 0 bases and J by 2 bases, with 1 base of the junction left unmatched. Germline assignment: CDR1 SGHVS and CDR2 FQNEAQ. The CDR3 nucleotides are TGTGCCAGCAGCTTAGCTAGGGGGCCCTACGAGCAGTACTTC. Amino acid sequence: CASSLARGPYEQYF. Full variable domain (missing parts from reference TRBV7-8 and TRBJ2-7): GAGVSQSPRYKVAKRGQDVALRCDPISGHVSLFWYQQALGQGPEFLTYFQNEAQLDKSGLPSDRFFAERPEGSVSTLKIQRTQQEDSAVYLCASSLARGPYEQYFGPGTRLTVT.

V and J are TRBV9 and TRBJ2-1, with a weak D call TRBD1 (5 bases). The CDR3 totals 15 residues. Trimming left V 5 bases short and J 0 bases short, with 12 bases between. The V gene's germline CDR1 is SGDLS and CDR2 YYNGEE. The CDR3 DNA reads TGTGCCAGCAGTCAGGGCCCCAGCTCCTACAATGAGCAGTTCTTC. It encodes CASSQGPSSYNEQFF.

The chain joins TRBV5-1 to TRBJ1-4; TRBD1 aligns across 9 bases. Per the germline V gene, CDR1 is SGHRS and CDR2 is YFSETQ. Trimming removed 0 bases from V and 2 bases from J; junction bases left unmatched: 5. This CDR3 comprises 17 residues. The CDR3 reads CASSLGGTGNTNEKLFF. The CDR3 DNA is TGCGCCAGCAGCTTGGGAGGGACAGGGAATACTAATGAAAAACTGTTTTTT.

CDR3 coding DNA: TGTGCCAGCAGCCTCGGGTCGAGGGACTATGGCTACACCTTC. Its protein is CASSLGSRDYGYTF. The J gene is TRBJ1-2, the V gene TRBV5-4; no clear D gene. Germline CDR1 reads SGHNT; CDR2 reads YYREEE (reference sequence). Trimming cost V 4 bases and J 3 bases, with 13 bases left between them. CDR3 length: 14 amino acids.

The chain joins TRBV9 to TRBJ2-1; the match to TRBD2 covers 9 bases. V lost 2 bases to trimming and J lost 4 bases; unmatched junction nucleotides: 4. This CDR3 has 15 residues. From germline, CDR1 is SGDLS and CDR2 YYNGEE. CDR3 in amino acids: CASSVYAGGYNEQFF. The CDR3 DNA reads TGTGCCAGCAGCGTGTACGCGGGGGGGTACAATGAGCAGTTCTTC.

The chain carries TRBV4-3 and TRBJ2-7; no reliable D call. The length of the CDR3 is 16 residues. Trimming removed 0 bases from V and 5 bases from J, with 17 bases in between. Germline CDR1 is LGHNA and CDR2 is YSLEER. CDR3 nucleotides: TGCGCCAGCAGCCAAGAATCGAGACAAGGTATCCACGAGCAGTACTTC. Amino acid sequence: CASSQESRQGIHEQYF.

The rearrangement joins TRBV4-1 to TRBJ2-2; 12 bases align to TRBD2. This CDR3 region has 18 residues. Germline V CDR1 and CDR2: MGHRA, YSYEKL. V dropped 6 bases and J dropped 0; count of bases not matched to a gene: 8. CDR3 coding DNA: TGCGCCAGCAGTCCCGGGGGACTAGCGGGCGCGAACACCGGGGAGCTGTTTTTT. Protein: CASSPGGLAGANTGELFF.

The chain couples TRBV7-2 to TRBJ2-3; no definite D call. The CDR3 contains 14 residues. The V and J ends lost 3 bases and 7 bases respectively, with 14 bases between them. Per the germline V gene, CDR1 is SGHTA and CDR2 is FQGNSA. The CDR3 nucleotides are TGTGCCAGCAGCTTTCGAGAATCGGGCCATACGCAGTATTTT. Protein: CASSFRESGHTQYF.

This chain links TRBV6-5 with TRBJ2-7; 15 nucleotides align to TRBD2. Germline V lookup: CDR1 MNHEY, CDR2 SVGAGI. Trimming at V came to 7 bases and at J to 3 bases, leaving 4 bases not matched to a gene. The CDR3 is made up of 15 amino acids. CDR3: CASIGLAGGNYEQYF. Written as DNA, the CDR3 is TGTGCCAGCATTGGACTAGCGGGGGGGAACTACGAGCAGTACTTC.

The chain carries TRBV27 and TRBJ2-4; TRBD1 matches 9 bases. V trimming: 6 bases; J trimming: 5 bases; junction bases outside the gene matches: 8. This CDR3 region has 15 residues. Germline V gene data show CDR1 as MNHEY and CDR2 as SMNVEV (reference sequence). The CDR3 region is CASRLTRTGENIQYF. The CDR3, as DNA: TGTGCCAGCAGGCTTACCCGGACAGGGGAAAACATTCAGTACTTC.

This chain links TRBV1 with TRBJ1-2. TRBV1 is marked as a pseudogene. This CDR3 has 11 amino acids. The CDR3 sequence: CTSSQPVGYTF. The CDR3 region has the DNA TGCACCAGCAGCCAGCCCGTCGGCTACACCTTC.

This clone was seen only once. The chain combines TRBV7-2 with TRBJ2-1; D uncertain. The CDR3 consists of 13 residues. V shed 6 bases and J shed 0 bases, with 6 bases lying between them. Germline CDR1 is SGHTA and CDR2 is FQGNSA. CDR3 sequence reads: CASRPSSYNEQFF. CDR3 nucleotide sequence: TGTGCCAGCAGACCGAGCTCCTACAATGAGCAGTTCTTC.

This clone was detected only once. The chain carries TRBV5-8 and TRBJ1-2; 7 bases line up with TRBD1. V trimming: 2 bases; J trimming: 3 bases; junction bases outside the gene matches: 10. From germline, CDR1 is SGHTS and CDR2 YDEGEE. The CDR3 runs to 16 residues. DNA for the CDR3: TGTGCCAGCAGCTTAACAGGGGAGGAACTTGACTATGGCTACACCTTC. Residues: CASSLTGEELDYGYTF.

The V gene is TRBV3-1 (or the pseudogene TRBV3-2), the J gene TRBJ2-2; D uncertain. Germline-derived CDR1 and CDR2 are LGHDT and YNNKEL (reference sequence). The CDR3 totals 13 residues. V was pared by 1 base and J by 5 bases, with 5 bases between. CDR3 residues: CASSQASTGELFF. CDR3 sequence (DNA): TGTGCCAGCAGCCAAGCTTCTACCGGGGAGCTGTTTTTT.

The chain has TRBV5-6 and TRBJ2-5, with 7 bases identical to TRBD2. Per the germline V gene, CDR1 is SGHDT and CDR2 is YYEEEE. With V trimmed by 2 bases and J by 6 bases, 4 bases remained unmatched. The length of the CDR3 is 13 residues. CDR3 in amino acids: CASSLGGGKTQYF. CDR3 sequence (DNA): TGTGCCAGCAGCTTAGGCGGGGGTAAGACCCAGTACTTC.

The J gene is TRBJ1-6, the V gene TRBV6-2 or TRBV6-3; TRBD1 aligns across 9 bases. The CDR3 is 14 amino acids. Germline trimming cut 6 bases from V and 9 bases from J; bases unmatched to any gene: 6. Germline CDR1 reads MNHEY; CDR2 reads SVGEGT. CDR3 amino acids: CASSSGTGSSPLHF. The CDR3 coding sequence is TGTGCCAGCAGCTCCGGGACAGGGAGTTCACCCCTCCACTTT.

The V call is TRBV5-1, the J call TRBJ1-1; D is unclear. The germline V gene encodes CDR1 SGHRS and CDR2 YFSETQ. The CDR3 runs 19 residues. V was pared by 3 bases and J by 2 bases, with 26 bases between. This chain's CDR3 is CASSSRAYAEYRGNTEAFF. The DNA of the CDR3 is TGCGCCAGCAGCTCCCGGGCCTACGCAGAATATAGAGGAAACACTGAAGCTTTCTTT.